Each of the 15 T cell receptor beta chains below was sequenced from the same sample in a study of follicular helper T cells after annual influenza vaccination. Only in-frame clones appear in the TCRdb table, and some are missing; sequencing was by immunoSEQ multiplex PCR. This repertoire shows fewer than 8,000 clones, roughly 80% found once; its top ten account for about 0.53%. The time point denotes: 2015-2016 season, 7 days after influenza vaccination. Sequencing used CXCR5- memory CD4+ T cells sorted from blood, obtained 7 days after influenza vaccination. The source of these receptors is an adult who received the influenza vaccine.

The chain is built from TRBV2 and TRBJ1-6; D might be TRBD1 (5 bases). The CDR3 totals 14 residues. Trimming left V 6 bases short and J 5 bases short, with 11 bases between. Germline lookup yields CDR1 SNHLY and CDR2 FYNNEI. CDR3 DNA sequence: TGTGCCAGCAGCGTGACAGAGAATAATTCACCCCTCCACTTT. This codes for CASSVTENNSPLHF.

This clone was recorded a few times. V is TRBV5-1 and J is TRBJ1-6, with D possibly matching TRBD1 (5 bases). With 7 bases removed from V and 6 bases from J, the gap between germline ends came to 11 bases. The CDR3 is 13 residues long. In germline, CDR1 is SGHRS, CDR2 YFSETQ. CDR3 loop: CASGTAGNSPLHF. CDR3 in DNA: TGCGCCAGCGGGACCGCTGGTAATTCACCCCTCCACTTT.

This chain connects TRBV5-4 to TRBJ2-3, with D maybe TRBD2 (5 bases). The CDR3 loop spans 14 amino acids. CDR1 SGHNT and CDR2 YYREEE come from the germline V gene (reference sequence). Trimming cost V 2 bases and J 8 bases, with 15 bases left between them. CDR3 sequence: CASSLSLERGTQYF. Here the CDR3 DNA reads TGTGCCAGCAGCTTATCACTAGAACGGGGTACGCAGTATTTT.

The rearrangement joins TRBV7-9 to TRBJ1-2; a weak D match, TRBD1 (5 bases). Germline CDR1 reads SEHNR; CDR2 reads FQNEAQ (reference sequence). V was clipped by 1 base and J by 4 bases, with 10 bases between them. The CDR3 spans 14 residues. CDR3 loop: CASSLGGDFYGYTF. In DNA form, the CDR3 reads TGTGCCAGCAGCTTAGGGGGGGACTTCTATGGCTACACCTTC.

This clone occurred a few times. This chain connects TRBV19 to TRBJ2-1; 10 positions agree with TRBD2. This CDR3 region has 14 residues. Germline V gene sequence: CDR1 LNHDA, CDR2 SQIVND (reference sequence). The trim removed 3 bases at V and 10 bases at J, leaving 6 bases unmatched. Here the CDR3 DNA reads TGTGCCAGTAGTATCCTAGCGGGGGTAAAAGAGCAGTTCTTC. This gives the protein CASSILAGVKEQFF.

The chain is built from TRBV7-2 and TRBJ2-7, with 7 positions matching TRBD2. V trimming: 1 base; J trimming: 6 bases; junction bases outside the gene matches: 9. Germline CDR1 and CDR2: SGHTA and FQGNSA. The CDR3 spans 15 residues. The CDR3: CASSLVPGGVIEQYF. DNA for the CDR3: TGTGCCAGCAGCTTAGTTCCGGGAGGTGTCATCGAGCAGTACTTC.

The V call is TRBV5-6, the J call TRBJ1-6; 7 nucleotides line up with TRBD1. The CDR3 has 13 residues. Per the germline V gene, CDR1 is SGHDT and CDR2 is YYEEEE. The trim removed 6 bases at V and 8 bases at J, leaving 5 bases unmatched. The CDR3 coding sequence is TGTGCCAGCAACCGGGACAGACATTCACCCCTCCACTTT. Its protein product is CASNRDRHSPLHF.

CDR3 bases: TGTGCCAGCAGCCTCCCACCCGCGGGGATTTCGAACACCGGGGAGCTGTTTTTT. Translated, it gives CASSLPPAGISNTGELFF. This chain uses TRBV7-8 with TRBJ2-2; D may be TRBD2 (6 bases). CDR1 is SGHVS, CDR2 FQNEAQ, per germline. V shed 5 bases and J shed 0 bases, with 19 bases lying between them. The CDR3 has 18 residues.

This clone appeared a single time. The CDR3 coding sequence is TGTGCCAGCAGCCCTTACAGGGTTCAACAGACCGGGGAGCTGTTTTTT. This sequence encodes CASSPYRVQQTGELFF. The rearrangement uses TRBV5-6 and TRBJ2-2; the D gene is possibly TRBD1 (6 bases). This CDR3 spans 16 amino acids. V shed 4 bases and J shed 5 bases, with 18 bases lying between them. CDR1 and CDR2 (germline): SGHDT, YYEEEE.

The chain recombines TRBV7-2 with TRBJ2-3; 7 nucleotides match TRBD2. CDR3 length: 17 amino acids. The V and J ends lost 2 bases and 0 bases, in that order; junction bases with no gene match: 8. Germline V gene lookup returns CDR1 SGHTA and CDR2 FQGNSA. CDR3 in amino acids: CASSLHPGGTSTDTQYF. The CDR3 DNA follows: TGTGCCAGCAGCTTACATCCCGGGGGGACTAGCACAGATACGCAGTATTTT.

This chain uses TRBV5-1 with TRBJ2-7; 11 positions match TRBD1. This CDR3 region has 14 residues. CDR1 and CDR2 (germline): SGHRS, YFSETQ. Trimming removed 4 bases from V and 5 bases from J; junction bases left unmatched: 5. Here the CDR3 DNA reads TGCGCCAGCAGCCCCGGGACAGGGGGTGACGAGCAGTACTTC. Amino acids: CASSPGTGGDEQYF.

The chain has TRBV5-6 and TRBJ1-2; perhaps TRBD1 as D (6 bases). CDR1 is SGHDT, CDR2 YYEEEE, per germline. CDR3 length: 18 amino acids. The ends were cut back, 1 base at V and 2 bases at J, with 21 bases in the middle. CDR3 in amino acids: CASSLRGGFGPLNYGYTF. The CDR3 DNA follows: TGTGCCAGCAGCTTGCGGGGGGGCTTTGGTCCTTTGAACTATGGCTACACCTTC.

This chain's CDR3 is CAISRDWADTQYF. The DNA of the CDR3 is TGTGCCATCAGCCGGGACTGGGCAGATACGCAGTATTTT. The chain carries TRBV10-3 and TRBJ2-3; D is perhaps TRBD2 (6 bases). The CDR3 contains 13 residues. Germline V gives CDR1 ENHRY, CDR2 SYGVKD. Trimming took off 6 bases at V and 4 bases at J, with 11 bases between the two ends.

The chain has TRBV9 and TRBJ2-2, with 9 bases aligning to TRBD2. V lost 0 bases to trimming and J lost 4 bases; unmatched junction nucleotides: 7. The CDR3 totals 17 residues. The germline V gene has CDR1 SGDLS and CDR2 YYNGEE. CDR3 DNA: TGTGCCAGCAGCGTAGTGGGACTAGCTGAGGGCACCGGGGAGCTGTTTTTT. Protein product: CASSVVGLAEGTGELFF. Full variable domain (outside the CDR3, taken from reference TRBV9 and TRBJ2-2): DSGVTQTPKHLITATGQRVTLRCSPRSGDLSVYWYQQSLDQGLQFLIQYYNGEERAKGNILERFSAQQFPDLHSELNLSSLELGDSALYFCASSVVGLAEGTGELFFGEGSRLTVL.

The chain is built from TRBV7-9 and TRBJ2-1; 9 nucleotides align to TRBD2. The length of the CDR3 is 17 residues. J gave up 7 bases and V 4 bases, and 14 bases lay outside the gene matches. In germline, CDR1 is SEHNR, CDR2 FQNEAQ (reference sequence). The CDR3 region has the DNA TGTGCCAGCAGCTCCCTCAGAAGGCGGGGGGGAGCGAATGAGCAGTTCTTC. As protein: CASSSLRRRGGANEQFF.